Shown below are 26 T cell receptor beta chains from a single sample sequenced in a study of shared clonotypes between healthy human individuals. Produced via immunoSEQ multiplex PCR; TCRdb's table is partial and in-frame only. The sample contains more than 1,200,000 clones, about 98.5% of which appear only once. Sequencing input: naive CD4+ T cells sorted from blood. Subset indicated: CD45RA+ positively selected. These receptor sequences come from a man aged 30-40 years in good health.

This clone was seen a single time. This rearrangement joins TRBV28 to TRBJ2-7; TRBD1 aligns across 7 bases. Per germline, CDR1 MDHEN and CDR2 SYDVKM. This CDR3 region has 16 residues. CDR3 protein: CVTLGGNRGVFYEQYF. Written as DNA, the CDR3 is TGTGTCACTCTAGGGGGTAACAGGGGTGTGTTCTACGAGCAGTACTTC. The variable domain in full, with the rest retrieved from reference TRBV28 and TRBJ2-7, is DVKVTQSSRYLVKRTGEKVFLECVQDMDHENMFWYRQDPGLGLRLIYFSYDVKMKEKGDIPEGYSVSREKKERFSLILESASTNQTSMYLCVTLGGNRGVFYEQYFGPGTRLTVT.

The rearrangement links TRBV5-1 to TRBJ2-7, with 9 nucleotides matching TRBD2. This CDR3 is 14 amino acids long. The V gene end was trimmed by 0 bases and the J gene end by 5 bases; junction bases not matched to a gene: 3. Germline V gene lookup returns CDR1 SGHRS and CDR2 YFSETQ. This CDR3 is CASSLAASGDEQYF. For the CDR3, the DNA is TGCGCCAGCAGCTTGGCCGCTAGCGGGGACGAGCAGTACTTC.

The CDR3, as DNA: TGTGCCAGCAGTGGGCCAACGGGAGATACGCAGTATTTT. Protein sequence: CASSGPTGDTQYF. The rearrangement links TRBV25-1 to TRBJ2-3; unclear D gene. The CDR3 covers 13 residues. V dropped 4 bases and J dropped 5 bases, with 10 bases sitting between them. Per germline, CDR1 MGHDK and CDR2 SYGVNS.

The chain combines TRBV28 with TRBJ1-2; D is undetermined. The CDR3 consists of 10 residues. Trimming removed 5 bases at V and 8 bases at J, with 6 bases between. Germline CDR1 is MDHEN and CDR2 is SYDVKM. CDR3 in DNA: TGTGCCAGCAGTCCCCCCGGCTACACCTTC. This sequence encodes CASSPPGYTF.

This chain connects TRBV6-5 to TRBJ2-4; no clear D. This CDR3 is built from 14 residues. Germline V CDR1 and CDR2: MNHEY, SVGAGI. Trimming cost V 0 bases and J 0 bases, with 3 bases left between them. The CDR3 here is CASSYSVAKNIQYF. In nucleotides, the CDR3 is TGTGCCAGCAGTTACTCCGTAGCCAAAAACATTCAGTACTTC.

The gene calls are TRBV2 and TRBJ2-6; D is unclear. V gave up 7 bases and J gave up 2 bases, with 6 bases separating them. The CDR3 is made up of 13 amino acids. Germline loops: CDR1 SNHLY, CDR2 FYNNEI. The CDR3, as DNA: TGTGCCAGCACGGTAACTGGGGCCAACGTCCTGACTTTC. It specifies CASTVTGANVLTF.

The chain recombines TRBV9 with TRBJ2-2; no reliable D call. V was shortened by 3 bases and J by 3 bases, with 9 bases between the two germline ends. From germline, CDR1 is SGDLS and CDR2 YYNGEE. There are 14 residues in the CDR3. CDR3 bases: TGTGCCAGCAGCGCCCTCCCTCACACCGGGGAGCTGTTTTTT. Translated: CASSALPHTGELFF.

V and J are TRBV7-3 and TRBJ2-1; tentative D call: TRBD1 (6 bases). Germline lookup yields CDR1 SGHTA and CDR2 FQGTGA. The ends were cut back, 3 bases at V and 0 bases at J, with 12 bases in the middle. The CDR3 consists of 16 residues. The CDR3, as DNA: TGTGCCAGCAGCTTGGCAGGGGCTAGCTCCTACAATGAGCAGTTCTTC. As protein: CASSLAGASSYNEQFF. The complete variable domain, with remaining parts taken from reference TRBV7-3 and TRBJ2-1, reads GAGVSQTPSNKVTEKGKYVELRCDPISGHTALYWYRQSLGQGPEFLIYFQGTGAADDSGLPNDRFFAVRPEGSVSTLKIQRTERGDSAVYLCASSLAGASSYNEQFFGPGTRLTVL.

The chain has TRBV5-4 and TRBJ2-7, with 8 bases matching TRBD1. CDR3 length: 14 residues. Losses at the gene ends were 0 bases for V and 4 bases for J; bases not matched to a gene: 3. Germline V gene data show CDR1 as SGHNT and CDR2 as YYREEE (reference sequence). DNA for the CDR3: TGTGCCAGCAGCTTGGAAGGACAGGGTTACGAGCAGTACTTC. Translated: CASSLEGQGYEQYF. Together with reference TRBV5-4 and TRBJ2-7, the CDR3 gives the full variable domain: ETGVTQSPTHLIKTRGQQVTLRCSSQSGHNTVSWYQQALGQGPQFIFQYYREEENGRGNFPPRFSGLQFPNYSSELNVNALELDDSALYLCASSLEGQGYEQYFGPGTRLTVT.

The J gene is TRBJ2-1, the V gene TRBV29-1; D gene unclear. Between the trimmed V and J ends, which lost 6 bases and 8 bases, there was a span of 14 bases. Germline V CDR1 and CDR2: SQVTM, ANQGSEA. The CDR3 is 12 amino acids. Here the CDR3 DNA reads TGCAGCGTCATCGGTTCGCGCGATGAGCAGTTCTTC. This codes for CSVIGSRDEQFF.

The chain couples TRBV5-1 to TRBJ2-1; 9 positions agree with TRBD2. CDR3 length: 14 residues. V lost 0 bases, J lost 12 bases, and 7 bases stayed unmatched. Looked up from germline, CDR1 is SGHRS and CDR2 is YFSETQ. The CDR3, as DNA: TGCGCCAGCAGCTTGGTAGCGGGAGAGGACGGGCAGTTCTTC. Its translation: CASSLVAGEDGQFF.

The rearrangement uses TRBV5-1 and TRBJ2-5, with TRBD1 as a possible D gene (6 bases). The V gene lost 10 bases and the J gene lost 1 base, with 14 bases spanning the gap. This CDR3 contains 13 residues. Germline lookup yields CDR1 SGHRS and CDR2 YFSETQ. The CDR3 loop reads CASSRGGQETQYF. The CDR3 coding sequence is TGCGCCTCAAGCAGGGGTGGCCAAGAGACCCAGTACTTC. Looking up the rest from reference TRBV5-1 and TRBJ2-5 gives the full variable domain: KAGVTQTPRYLIKTRGQQVTLSCSPISGHRSVSWYQQTPGQGLQFLFEYFSETQRNKGNFPGRFSGRQFSNSRSEMNVSTLELGDSALYLCASSRGGQETQYFGPGTRLLVL.

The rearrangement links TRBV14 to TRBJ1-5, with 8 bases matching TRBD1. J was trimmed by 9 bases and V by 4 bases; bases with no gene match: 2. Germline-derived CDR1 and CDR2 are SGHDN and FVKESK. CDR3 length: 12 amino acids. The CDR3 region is CASSPGTGPQHF. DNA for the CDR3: TGTGCCAGCAGCCCGGGGACAGGGCCCCAGCATTTT.

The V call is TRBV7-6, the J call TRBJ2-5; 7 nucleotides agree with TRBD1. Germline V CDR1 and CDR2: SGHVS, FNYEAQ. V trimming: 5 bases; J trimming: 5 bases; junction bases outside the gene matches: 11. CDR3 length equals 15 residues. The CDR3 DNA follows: TGTGCCAGCAGCAGGGGGCAAATCCAAGGGGAGACCCAGTACTTC. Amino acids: CASSRGQIQGETQYF.

CDR3 region: CASSDLGTGGLQYF. CDR3 bases: TGTGCCAGCAGTGATTTAGGGACAGGGGGCCTGCAGTACTTC. This sequence joins TRBV2 and TRBJ2-7; TRBD1 agrees at 12 bases. Trimming took 3 bases from V and 9 from J; bases not matched to a gene: 6. The CDR3 has 14 residues. From germline, CDR1 is SNHLY and CDR2 FYNNEI.

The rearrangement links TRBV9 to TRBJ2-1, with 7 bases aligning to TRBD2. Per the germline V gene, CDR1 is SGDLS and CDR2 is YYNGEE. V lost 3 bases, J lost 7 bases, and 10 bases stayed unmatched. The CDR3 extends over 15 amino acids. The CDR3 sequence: CASSAPGLTGNEQFF. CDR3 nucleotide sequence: TGTGCCAGCAGCGCCCCGGGACTAACGGGGAATGAGCAGTTCTTC.

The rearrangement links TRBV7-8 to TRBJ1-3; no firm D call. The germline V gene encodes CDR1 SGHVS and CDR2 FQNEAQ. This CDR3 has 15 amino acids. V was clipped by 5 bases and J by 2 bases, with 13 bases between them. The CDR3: CASSPSRLTGNTIYF. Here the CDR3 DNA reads TGTGCCAGCAGCCCGAGCAGGCTGACTGGAAACACCATATATTTT.

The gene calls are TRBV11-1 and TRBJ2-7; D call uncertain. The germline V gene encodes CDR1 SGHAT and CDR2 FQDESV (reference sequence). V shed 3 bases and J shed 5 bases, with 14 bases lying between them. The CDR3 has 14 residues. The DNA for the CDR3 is TGTGCCAGCAGCTTGTTAGAGAGTTCACACGAGCAGTACTTC. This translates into CASSLLESSHEQYF.

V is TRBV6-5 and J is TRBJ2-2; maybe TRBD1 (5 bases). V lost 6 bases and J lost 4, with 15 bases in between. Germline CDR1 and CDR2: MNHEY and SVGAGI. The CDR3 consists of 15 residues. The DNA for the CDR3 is TGTGCCAGCAGAGGGGTTGTCAGGCCCACCGGGGAGCTGTTTTTT. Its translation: CASRGVVRPTGELFF.

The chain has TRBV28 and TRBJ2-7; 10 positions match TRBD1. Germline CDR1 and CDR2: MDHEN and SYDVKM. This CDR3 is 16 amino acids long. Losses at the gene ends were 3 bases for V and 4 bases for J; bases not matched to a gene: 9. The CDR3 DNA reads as TGTGCCAGCAGTTTCTTGGGTGGGACAGGGGAGTACGAGCAGTACTTC. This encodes CASSFLGGTGEYEQYF.

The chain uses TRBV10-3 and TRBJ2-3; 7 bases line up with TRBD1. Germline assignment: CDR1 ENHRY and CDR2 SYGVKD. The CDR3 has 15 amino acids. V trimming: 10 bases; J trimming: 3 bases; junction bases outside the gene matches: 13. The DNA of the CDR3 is TGTGCCACCACCTCAGACAGGGTAGCTACAGATACGCAGTATTTT. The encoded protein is CATTSDRVATDTQYF.

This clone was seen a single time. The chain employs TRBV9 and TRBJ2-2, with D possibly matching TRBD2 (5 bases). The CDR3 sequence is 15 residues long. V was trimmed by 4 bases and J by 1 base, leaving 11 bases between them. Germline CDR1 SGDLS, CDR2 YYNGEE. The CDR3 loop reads CASSLPRENTGELFF. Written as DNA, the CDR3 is TGTGCCAGCAGCCTCCCCCGGGAGAACACCGGGGAGCTGTTTTTT.

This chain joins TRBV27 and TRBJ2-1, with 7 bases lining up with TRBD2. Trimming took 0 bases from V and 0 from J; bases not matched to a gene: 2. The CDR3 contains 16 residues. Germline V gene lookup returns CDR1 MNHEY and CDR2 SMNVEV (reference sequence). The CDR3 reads CASSLSWGGSYNEQFF. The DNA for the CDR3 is TGTGCCAGCAGTTTATCTTGGGGGGGCTCCTACAATGAGCAGTTCTTC.

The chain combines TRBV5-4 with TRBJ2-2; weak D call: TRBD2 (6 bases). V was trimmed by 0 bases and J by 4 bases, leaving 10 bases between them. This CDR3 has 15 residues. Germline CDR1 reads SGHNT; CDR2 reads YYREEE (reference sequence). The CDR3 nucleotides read TGTGCCAGCAGCTTGGAAGCTAGCGCCACCGGGGAGCTGTTTTTT. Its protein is CASSLEASATGELFF. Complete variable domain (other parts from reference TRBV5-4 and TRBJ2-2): ETGVTQSPTHLIKTRGQQVTLRCSSQSGHNTVSWYQQALGQGPQFIFQYYREEENGRGNFPPRFSGLQFPNYSSELNVNALELDDSALYLCASSLEASATGELFFGEGSRLTVL.

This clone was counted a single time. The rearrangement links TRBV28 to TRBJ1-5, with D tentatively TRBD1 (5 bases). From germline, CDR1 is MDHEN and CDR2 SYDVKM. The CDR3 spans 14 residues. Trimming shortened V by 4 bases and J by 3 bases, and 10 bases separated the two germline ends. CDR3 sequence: CASSSTVLNQPQHF. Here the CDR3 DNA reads TGTGCCAGCAGTTCGACAGTCCTCAATCAGCCCCAGCATTTT.

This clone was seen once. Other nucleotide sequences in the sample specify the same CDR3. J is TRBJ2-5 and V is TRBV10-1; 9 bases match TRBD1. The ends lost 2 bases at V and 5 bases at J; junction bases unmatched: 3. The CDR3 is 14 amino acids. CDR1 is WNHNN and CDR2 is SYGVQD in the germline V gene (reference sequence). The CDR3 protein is CASSEAGTGETQYF. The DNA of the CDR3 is TGCGCCAGCAGTGAGGCCGGGACAGGGGAGACCCAGTACTTC.